The 8 T cell receptor beta chains presented below share a single source sample, sequenced in a study of cytomegalovirus exposure and HLA in healthy donors. Measured with immunoSEQ multiplex PCR; TCRdb has only the in-frame clones, and not every one. Of some 170,000 clones listed, approximately 96% are singletons. Sample: PBMCs. All receptors come from a woman aged 18-29 years in good health and CMV-seronegative.

The rearrangement uses TRBV6-1 and TRBJ1-2, with 8 bases fitting TRBD1. J gave up 4 bases and V 8 bases, and 3 bases lay outside the gene matches. The V gene's germline CDR1 is MNHNS and CDR2 SASEGT. The CDR3 totals 12 residues. In nucleotides, the CDR3 is TGTGCCAGCCAGGGACAGGCCTATGGCTACACCTTC. Encoded protein: CASQGQAYGYTF.

The rearrangement uses TRBV5-4 and TRBJ1-6, with 10 nucleotides matching TRBD1. The germline gives CDR1 SGHNT, CDR2 YYREEE (reference sequence). Trimming cost V 4 bases and J 8 bases; bases outside gene matches: 6. The CDR3 totals 15 residues. CDR3 residues: CASSRDRGSYSPLHF. CDR3 nucleotides: TGTGCCAGCAGCCGGGACAGGGGATCGTATTCACCCCTCCACTTT.

The chain carries TRBV6-6 and TRBJ1-2, with 8 bases fitting TRBD1. Per the germline V gene, CDR1 is MNHNY and CDR2 is SVGAGI (reference sequence). The length of the CDR3 is 12 residues. Trimming at V came to 5 bases and at J to 8 bases, leaving 4 bases not matched to a gene. Written as DNA, the CDR3 is TGTGCCAGCAGTCAGGGGGCGGGAGGCTACACCTTC. This sequence encodes CASSQGAGGYTF.

J is TRBJ1-2 and V is TRBV18; 7 bases fit TRBD1. The trim removed 3 bases at V and 6 bases at J, leaving 4 bases unmatched. The length of the CDR3 is 13 residues. Germline V CDR1 and CDR2: KGHSH, LQKENI. This CDR3 reads CASSPDRVNGYTF. The DNA of the CDR3 is TGTGCCAGCTCACCCGACAGGGTTAATGGCTACACCTTC.

This chain connects TRBV19 to TRBJ2-7; 12 nucleotides line up with TRBD1. Trimming removed 3 bases from V and 2 bases from J; junction bases left unmatched: 2. This CDR3 region has 15 residues. The germline V gene has CDR1 LNHDA and CDR2 SQIVND (reference sequence). As DNA, the CDR3 is TGTGCCAGTAGTATGGGGACAGGGGGCGCCTACGAGCAGTACTTC. Its translation is CASSMGTGGAYEQYF. Full variable domain (outside the CDR3, taken from reference TRBV19 and TRBJ2-7): DGGITQSPKYLFRKEGQNVTLSCEQNLNHDAMYWYRQDPGQGLRLIYYSQIVNDFQKGDIAEGYSVSREKKESFPLTVTSAQKNPTAFYLCASSMGTGGAYEQYFGPGTRLTVT.

CDR3 DNA sequence: TGTGCCAGCAGCTTCCTCGAGGGAGACACTGAAGCTTTCTTT. The encoded protein is CASSFLEGDTEAFF. This chain links TRBV7-6 with TRBJ1-1; D not resolved. Trimming cost V 3 bases and J 3 bases, with 11 bases left between them. Germline lookup yields CDR1 SGHVS and CDR2 FNYEAQ. The CDR3 extends over 14 amino acids.

The gene calls are TRBV2 and TRBJ2-7, with 7 bases matching TRBD2. The CDR3 covers 12 residues. Germline CDR1 and CDR2: SNHLY and FYNNEI. V lost 7 bases, J lost 3 bases, and 3 bases stayed unmatched. The CDR3 here is CASKLAGYEQYF. The CDR3 bases are TGTGCCAGCAAGTTAGCGGGCTACGAGCAGTACTTC.

This clone occurred once. This chain joins TRBV29-1 and TRBJ2-5; possibly TRBD2 for D (6 bases). The germline gives CDR1 SQVTM, CDR2 ANQGSEA. CDR3 length equals 13 residues. Trimming left V 3 bases short and J 0 bases short, with 8 bases between. CDR3 DNA: TGCAGCGTTGAGGGGGGAGACCAAGAGACCCAGTACTTC. Translating gives CSVEGGDQETQYF.